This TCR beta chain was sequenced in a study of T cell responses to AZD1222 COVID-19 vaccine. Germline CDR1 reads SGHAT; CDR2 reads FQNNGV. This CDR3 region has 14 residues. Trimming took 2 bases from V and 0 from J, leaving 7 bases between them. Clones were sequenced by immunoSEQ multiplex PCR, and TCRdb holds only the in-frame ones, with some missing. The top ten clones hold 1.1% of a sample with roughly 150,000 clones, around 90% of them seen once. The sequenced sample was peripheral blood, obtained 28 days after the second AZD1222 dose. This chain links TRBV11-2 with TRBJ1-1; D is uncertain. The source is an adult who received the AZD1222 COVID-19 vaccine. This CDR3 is CASSLLRMNTEAFF. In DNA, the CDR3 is TGTGCCAGCAGCTTACTACGGATGAACACTGAAGCTTTCTTT. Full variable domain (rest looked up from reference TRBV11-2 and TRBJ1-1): EAGVAQSPRYKIIEKRQSVAFWCNPISGHATLYWYQQILGQGPKLLIQFQNNGVVDDSQLPKDRFSAERLKGVDSTLKIQPAKLEDSAVYLCASSLLRMNTEAFFGQGTRLTVV.